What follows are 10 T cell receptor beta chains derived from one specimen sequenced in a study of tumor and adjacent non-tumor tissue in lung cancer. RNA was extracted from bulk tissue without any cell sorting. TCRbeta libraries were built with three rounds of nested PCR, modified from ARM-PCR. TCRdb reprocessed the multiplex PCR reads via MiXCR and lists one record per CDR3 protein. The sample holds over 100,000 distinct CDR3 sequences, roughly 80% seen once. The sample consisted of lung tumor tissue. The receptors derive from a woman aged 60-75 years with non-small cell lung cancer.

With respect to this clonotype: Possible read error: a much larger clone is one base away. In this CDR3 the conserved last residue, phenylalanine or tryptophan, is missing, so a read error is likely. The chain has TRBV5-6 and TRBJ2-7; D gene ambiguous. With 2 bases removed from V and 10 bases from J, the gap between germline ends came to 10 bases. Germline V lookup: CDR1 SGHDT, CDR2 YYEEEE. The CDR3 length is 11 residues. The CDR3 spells CASSFLGRQYI. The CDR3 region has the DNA TGTGCCAGCAGCTTTCTTGGCCGACAGTACATC.

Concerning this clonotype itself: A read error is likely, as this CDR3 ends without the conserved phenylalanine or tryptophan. CDR3 nucleotide sequence: TGTACCATCAGTTACACCCAACAGAGGGCCAACACCGGGGAGCTGTTTTTG. As protein: CTISYTQQRANTGELFL. The rearrangement joins TRBV6-2 or TRBV6-3 to TRBJ2-2; a weak D match, TRBD2 (5 bases). The length of the CDR3 is 17 residues. Looked up from germline, CDR1 is MNHEY and CDR2 is SVGEGT.

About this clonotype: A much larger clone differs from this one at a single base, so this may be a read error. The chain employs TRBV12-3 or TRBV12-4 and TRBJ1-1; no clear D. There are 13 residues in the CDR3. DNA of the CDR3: TGTGCCAGCAGCTCACCAGTTCGCACTGTAGCTTTCTTT. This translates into CASSSPVRTVAFF.

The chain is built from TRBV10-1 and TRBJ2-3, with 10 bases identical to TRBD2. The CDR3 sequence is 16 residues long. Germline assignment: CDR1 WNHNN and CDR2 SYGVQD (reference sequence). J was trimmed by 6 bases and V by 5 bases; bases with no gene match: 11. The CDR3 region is CASSQLAGVQADTQYF. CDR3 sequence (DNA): TGCGCCAGCAGTCAGCTAGCGGGGGTCCAAGCCGATACGCAGTATTTT.

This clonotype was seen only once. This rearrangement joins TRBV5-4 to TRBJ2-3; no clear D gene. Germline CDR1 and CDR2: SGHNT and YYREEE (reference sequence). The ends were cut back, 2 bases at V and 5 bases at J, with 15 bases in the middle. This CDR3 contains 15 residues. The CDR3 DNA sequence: TGTGCCAGCAGCTTTGGCAAGGGCGAAAGAGATACGCAGTATTTT. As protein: CASSFGKGERDTQYF.

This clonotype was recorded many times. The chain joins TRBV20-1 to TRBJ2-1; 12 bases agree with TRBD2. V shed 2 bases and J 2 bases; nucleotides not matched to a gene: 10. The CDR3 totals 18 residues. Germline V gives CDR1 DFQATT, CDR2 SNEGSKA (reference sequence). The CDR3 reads CSARLAGGRGITYNEQFF. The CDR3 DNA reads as TGCAGTGCTAGACTAGCGGGAGGGCGGGGAATCACCTACAATGAGCAGTTCTTC.

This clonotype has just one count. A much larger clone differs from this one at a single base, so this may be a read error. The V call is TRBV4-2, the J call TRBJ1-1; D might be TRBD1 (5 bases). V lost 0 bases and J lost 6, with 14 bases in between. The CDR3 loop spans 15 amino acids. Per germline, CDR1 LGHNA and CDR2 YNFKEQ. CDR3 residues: CASSQDVKGPPEAFF. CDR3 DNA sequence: TGTGCCAGCAGCCAAGATGTTAAGGGGCCCCCTGAAGCTTTCTTT.

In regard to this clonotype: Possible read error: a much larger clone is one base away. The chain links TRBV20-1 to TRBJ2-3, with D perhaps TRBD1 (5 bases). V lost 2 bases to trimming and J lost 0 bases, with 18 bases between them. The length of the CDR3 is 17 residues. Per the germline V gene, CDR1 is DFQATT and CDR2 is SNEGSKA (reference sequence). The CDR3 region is CSARLQGYGHSTDTQYF. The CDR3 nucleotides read TGCAGTGCTAGACTTCAGGGCTACGGTCATAGCACAGATACGCAGTATTTT.

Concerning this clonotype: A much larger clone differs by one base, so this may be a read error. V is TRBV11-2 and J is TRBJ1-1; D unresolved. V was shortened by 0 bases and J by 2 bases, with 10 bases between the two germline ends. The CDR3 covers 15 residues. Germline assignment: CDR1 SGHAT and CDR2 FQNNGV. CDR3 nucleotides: TGTGCCAGCAGCTTAGATTGGGTGGGAAACACTGAAGCTTTCTTT. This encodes CASSLDWVGNTEAFF.

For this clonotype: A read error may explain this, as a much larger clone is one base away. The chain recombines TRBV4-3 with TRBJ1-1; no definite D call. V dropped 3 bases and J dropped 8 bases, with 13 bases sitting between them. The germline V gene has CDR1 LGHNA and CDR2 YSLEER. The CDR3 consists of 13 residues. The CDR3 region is CASSHDTLVEAFF. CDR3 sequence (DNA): TGCGCCAGCAGCCATGATACGTTAGTCGAAGCTTTCTTT.